This TCR beta chain derives from a study of beta chain features in type 1 diabetes (dated by TCRdb to 2016 to 2018). Broadly, across the study: Patients and healthy donors did not differ in mean age, gender distribution, total cell number or subset yield. Naive and central memory subsets were obtained from all 30 or so donors, but regulatory and stem cell-like memory subsets were isolated from only 8 patients and roughly 8 healthy donors. A total of about 100 million sorted cells were examined across all samples, and RNA yield correlated strongly with the number of cells per subset. In the study, recently diagnosed type 1 diabetes patients and matched healthy donors were compared on the TCRB repertoires of their sorted circulating CD4+ T cell subsets.

Study-wide findings and limitations: Type 1 diabetes patients showed a moderate but significant shortening of TCRB CDR3 length in all four CD4+ subsets. Because cDNA rather than genomic DNA was sequenced, highly expressing activated cells could have been over-represented, although no difference in activation and CD3 levels was found between groups. Naive, central memory and regulatory TCRB repertoires appeared to be more similar among patients than among healthy donors. Fewer insertions and more nucleotide deletions at VDJ recombination sites were observed in patients with type 1 diabetes, implying thymic rearrangement abnormalities. Because small numbers of individuals were included in the HLA sub-analyses, any influence of HLA type on TCRB rearrangement was left unresolved. PCR may preferentially amplify shorter templates, but because patient and control samples were amplified and corrected together, any resulting skew would affect both groups equally.

In the germline V gene (reference sequence), CDR1 corresponds to LNHNV and CDR2 to YYDKDF. The germline V and J ends show losses of 6 bases and 5 bases respectively, and no gene match explains 10 bases of the junction. From the cysteine through the phenylalanine, the CDR3 covers 15 amino acids. The sequence is cut down to CDR3 DNA, 45 bases in frame from base 1. From each donor, a single peripheral blood sample of 100 to 150 mL on average was drawn into heparinised tubes. Naive, central memory, regulatory and stem cell-like memory CD4+ T cells were sorted on a BD FACSAria II using a panel including CD45RO, CCR7, CD25, CD127, CD95 and CD27. A purity above 98% was achieved for all sorted populations. PBMCs were isolated immediately by Lymphoprep density gradient centrifugation and stained directly without culture. So that batch effects would be minimized, each experiment stained and sorted samples in pairs, pairing one healthy donor with one patient.

With regard to this clone: Its antigen is unknown. Base qualities are not recorded, but no much larger clone differs from it by a single base.

The High Capacity cDNA Reverse Transcription Kit was used to reverse transcribe all of the isolated RNA, meaning that expressed TCRB transcripts were what got sequenced. Deep immunoSEQ sequencing was applied to naive, central memory and regulatory T cell samples, giving an average of roughly 3.3 million total reads per sample. After sorted cells were lysed in RLT buffer, RNA was extracted with DNase-treated RNeasy Micro or Mini kits, with the choice depending on cell number. To prevent cross-contamination, every cell subset was processed on its own, while patient and healthy donor samples were processed together. The immunoSEQ multiplex PCR was used to amplify TCRB sequences from cDNA, yielding 87-bp fragments that span the CDR3 region. Sequencing of the amplicons was done on the Illumina HiSeq platform. The original pipeline was this. Synthetic template baselines were used to correct PCR bias computationally, reads within Hamming distance 2 were collapsed, and singletons that could not be merged were discarded. By aligning reads against IMGT, V, D and J genes, CDR3 length, and insertions or deletions at six rearrangement sites were assigned. Within each subset, clonotype counts were normalized to sorted cell number, and only after that were true diversity and Gini coefficients computed with the tcR R package. Repertoire sharing was quantified using the overlap coefficient calculated on TCRB nucleotide sequences. Here the immuneACCESS table is served through TCRdb, limited to in-frame sequences with V and J called. Missing clones are a known gap in these copies; in checked studies unresolved V genes cover under half, and the rest lacks a known reason. The D gene and trimming were derived from the DNA, and the V and J assignments and clone size from that table. Within this sample are under 200,000 clones, with 8% to 8.5% of them counted one time only. Of the sample, 0.45% to 0.6% falls within the top ten clones.

The chain is made from TRBV15 and TRBJ2-5, with 9 bases in between that match TRBD2. This TCR was recovered from a woman younger than 30 with type 1 diabetes. Sequenced material: central memory CD4+ T cells from blood. The DNA sequence is as follows: TGTGCCACCAGGACTAGCGGAGGCTTTGGGGAGACCCAGTACTTC. It is translated as CATRTSGGFGETQYF.